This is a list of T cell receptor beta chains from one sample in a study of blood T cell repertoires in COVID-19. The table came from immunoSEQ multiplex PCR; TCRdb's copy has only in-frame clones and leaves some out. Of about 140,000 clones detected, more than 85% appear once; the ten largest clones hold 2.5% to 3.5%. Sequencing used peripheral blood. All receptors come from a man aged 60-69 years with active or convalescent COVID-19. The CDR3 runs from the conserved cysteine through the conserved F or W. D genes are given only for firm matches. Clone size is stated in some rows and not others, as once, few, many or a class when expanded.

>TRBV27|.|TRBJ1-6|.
CASSFRQGNNSPLHF
TGTGCCAGCAGTTTCCGCCAGGGTAACAATTCACCCCTCCACTTT
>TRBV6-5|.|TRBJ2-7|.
CASKRGSSYEQYF
TGTGCCAGCAAACGGGGTTCCTCCTACGAGCAGTACTTC
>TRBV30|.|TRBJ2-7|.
CAWVRGLSSYEQYF
TGTGCCTGGGTCCGAGGCCTTAGCTCCTACGAGCAGTACTTC
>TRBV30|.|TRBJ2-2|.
CAWDTPNTGELFF
TGTGCCTGGGACACCCCGAACACCGGGGAGCTGTTTTTT
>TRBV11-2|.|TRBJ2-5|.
CASSLSGDTQETQYF
TGTGCCAGCAGCTTATCGGGAGACACCCAAGAGACCCAGTACTTC
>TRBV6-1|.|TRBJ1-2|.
CASSADSWGFINYGYTF
TGTGCCAGCAGTGCGGACAGCTGGGGATTTATTAACTATGGCTACACCTTC
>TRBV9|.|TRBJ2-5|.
CASSVYPRGETQYF
TGTGCCAGCAGCGTATACCCCAGGGGAGAGACCCAGTACTTC
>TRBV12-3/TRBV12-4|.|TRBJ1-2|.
CASSFAGGGYTF
TGTGCCAGCAGTTTTGCGGGGGGCGGCTACACCTTC
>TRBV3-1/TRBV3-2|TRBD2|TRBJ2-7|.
CASSQSHSGGIEQYF
TGTGCCAGCAGCCAAAGTCATTCGGGAGGGATTGAGCAGTACTTC
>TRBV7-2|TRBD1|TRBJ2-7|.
CASSRTGTGNYEQYF
TGTGCCAGCAGCAGGACCGGGACAGGGAATTACGAGCAGTACTTC
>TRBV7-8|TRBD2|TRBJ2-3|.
CASSSTGGALTDTQYF
TGTGCCAGCAGCTCCACGGGGGGGGCCCTGACCGATACGCAGTATTTT
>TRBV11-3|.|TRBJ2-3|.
CASSFGGGTDTQYF
TGTGCCAGCAGCTTCGGCGGCGGCACAGATACGCAGTATTTT
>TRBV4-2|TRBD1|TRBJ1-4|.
CASSQSRDRNEKLFF
TGTGCCAGCAGCCAGTCCCGGGACAGGAATGAAAAACTGTTTTTT
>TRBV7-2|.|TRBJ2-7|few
CASSPGGDEVYEQYF
TGTGCCAGCAGCCCGGGCGGGGACGAAGTCTACGAGCAGTACTTC
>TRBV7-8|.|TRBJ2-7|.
CASSYRKSSYEQYF
TGTGCCAGCAGTTATCGTAAATCTTCCTACGAGCAGTACTTC
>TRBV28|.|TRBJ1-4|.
CASSLLRGEKLFF
TGTGCCAGCAGTTTGCTCCGGGGGGAAAAACTGTTTTTT
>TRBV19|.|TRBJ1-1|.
CASSIGGDPRMNTEAFF
TGTGCCAGTAGTATTGGGGGGGACCCCAGAATGAACACTGAAGCTTTCTTT
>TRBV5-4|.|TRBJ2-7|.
CASSLGEPYEQYF
TGTGCCAGCAGCTTGGGTGAGCCCTACGAGCAGTACTTC
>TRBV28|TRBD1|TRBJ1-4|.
CASRPNRGPNEKLFF
TGTGCCAGCAGACCCAACAGGGGCCCTAATGAAAAACTGTTTTTT
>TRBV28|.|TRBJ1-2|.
CASSSWDKLNYGYTF
TGTGCCAGCAGTTCCTGGGACAAACTTAACTATGGCTACACCTTC
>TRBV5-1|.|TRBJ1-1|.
CASSLLRAGVGTEAFF
TGCGCCAGCAGCTTGCTCCGGGCAGGGGTAGGAACTGAAGCTTTCTTT
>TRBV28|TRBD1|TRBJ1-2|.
CASSPHSTGNYGYTF
TGTGCCAGCAGTCCCCATTCGACAGGGAACTATGGCTACACCTTC
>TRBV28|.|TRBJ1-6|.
CASRGGDNSPLHF
TGTGCCAGCAGAGGGGGGGATAATTCACCCCTCCACTTT
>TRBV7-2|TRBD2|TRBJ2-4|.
CASRAAGGNIQYF
TGTGCCAGCAGGGCCGCGGGGGGAAACATTCAGTACTTC
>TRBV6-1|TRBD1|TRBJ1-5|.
CASNAGQLNQPQHF
TGTGCCAGCAACGCGGGACAGCTAAATCAGCCCCAGCATTTT
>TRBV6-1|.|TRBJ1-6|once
CASSEEQGVSPLHF
TGTGCCAGCAGTGAGGAACAGGGCGTTTCACCCCTCCACTTT
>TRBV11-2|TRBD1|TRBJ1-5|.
CASSPWQGVNQPQHF
TGTGCCAGCAGTCCCTGGCAGGGGGTAAATCAGCCCCAGCATTTT
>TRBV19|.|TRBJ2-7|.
CASSISFSSPGVQYF
TGTGCCAGTAGTATCAGCTTCAGCTCCCCAGGGGTGCAGTACTTC
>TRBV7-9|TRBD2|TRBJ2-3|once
CASSLETSGATQYF
TGTGCCAGCAGCTTAGAGACTAGCGGGGCCACGCAGTATTTT
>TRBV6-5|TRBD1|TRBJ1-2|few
CASKLQGAQGYGYTF
TGTGCCAGCAAACTACAGGGGGCGCAAGGCTATGGCTACACCTTC
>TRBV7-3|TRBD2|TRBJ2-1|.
CASSSQAGGNEQFF
TGTGCCAGCAGCTCCCAAGCGGGGGGGAATGAGCAGTTCTTC
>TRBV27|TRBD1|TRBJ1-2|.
CASSLWPTGAAGYTF
TGTGCCAGCAGTTTATGGCCGACAGGGGCGGCTGGCTACACCTTC